This T cell receptor (beta chain) was profiled in a study of T-cell memory formation after mild COVID-19. Constant-segment primers and 5'RACE yielded cDNA libraries for TCR alpha and TCR beta, each carrying sample barcodes and UMIs. TCRdb re-derived calls from the 5' RACE reads in MiXCR, one entry per CDR3 protein. There are under 400,000 distinct CDR3 sequences in the sample; around 28% occur only once, and about 13% lies in the top ten. This clonotype was counted ten times or more. Looked up from germline, CDR1 is SGDLS and CDR2 is YYNGEE. Trimming removed 4 bases at V and 6 bases at J, with 8 bases between. The CDR3 has 13 amino acids.

The source is an adult woman who had mild COVID-19 (a few samples of this study predate the infection). Cell type and time point are not known. The specimen was PBMCs or a T cell subset sorted from them (not recorded which). The chain employs TRBV9 and TRBJ1-6, with D possibly being TRBD1 (5 bases). CDR3 nucleotides: TGTGCCAGCAGCTTTGGGGGTAATTCACCCCTCCACTTT. It translates to CASSFGGNSPLHF.